The 31 T cell receptor beta chains listed next were all sequenced from one sample in a study of blood T cell repertoires in COVID-19. The assay was immunoSEQ multiplex PCR, and TCRdb's table has in-frame clones only and misses some. The sample yields more than 200,000 clones, more than 75% seen once. The sequenced sample was peripheral blood. Receptor source: a man between 50 and 59 years old with COVID-19, enrolled during active disease.

The rearrangement links TRBV6-5 to TRBJ2-1; possible D gene TRBD2, 6 bases. The CDR3 spans 13 residues. CDR1 MNHEY and CDR2 SVGAGI come from the germline V gene. Trimming pared 0 bases from V and 10 bases from J, leaving 10 bases between. The CDR3 DNA follows: TGTGCCAGCAGTTACTCTGGTGGACTAGAGCAGTTCTTC. It yields the protein CASSYSGGLEQFF.

The chain combines TRBV19 with TRBJ1-3; D perhaps matches TRBD1 (5 bases). CDR3 length: 17 residues. Germline V gene data show CDR1 as LNHDA and CDR2 as SQIVND (reference sequence). Trimming took 3 bases from V and 0 from J, leaving 15 bases between them. The CDR3, as DNA: TGTGCCAGTAGTATCTTCCGGACACCGAGCTCTGGAAACACCATATATTTT. Amino acid sequence: CASSIFRTPSSGNTIYF.

This chain connects TRBV20-1 to TRBJ2-7; 8 bases map to TRBD2. The germline V gene encodes CDR1 DFQATT and CDR2 SNEGSKA (reference sequence). J lost 5 bases, V lost 3 bases, and 15 bases had no gene match. The CDR3 runs 16 residues. Here the CDR3 reads CSASPKVAGFYHEQYF. In DNA, the CDR3 is TGCAGTGCTAGTCCTAAGGTAGCGGGATTTTACCACGAGCAGTACTTC.

V usage is TRBV7-2 and J usage is TRBJ1-6, with D maybe TRBD1 (6 bases). The ends were cut back, 8 bases at V and 9 bases at J, with 17 bases in the middle. CDR1 and CDR2 (germline): SGHTA, FQGNSA. The CDR3 loop spans 14 amino acids. CDR3 in DNA: TGTGCCAGCTCCAGACAGGTGGTTATTTCACCCCTCCACTTT. It encodes CASSRQVVISPLHF.

This clone was observed a single time. CDR3 sequence reads: CASSNLRTGFYEQYF. The CDR3 DNA is TGTGCCAGCAGTAACCTCCGGACAGGGTTCTACGAGCAGTACTTC. V and J are TRBV6-5 and TRBJ2-7; TRBD1 aligns across 8 bases. The germline V gene has CDR1 MNHEY and CDR2 SVGAGI. V was pared by 5 bases and J by 3 bases, with 9 bases of the junction left unmatched. The CDR3 contains 15 residues.

The chain employs TRBV6-6 and TRBJ2-2; TRBD1 agrees at 8 bases. The CDR3 covers 15 residues. Germline values: CDR1 MNHNY, CDR2 SVGAGI (reference sequence). V lost 6 bases to trimming and J lost 5 bases; unmatched junction nucleotides: 8. CDR3 in amino acids: CASRRTGMMTGELFF. The CDR3 region has the DNA TGTGCCAGCAGGCGGACAGGGATGATGACCGGGGAGCTGTTTTTT.

The J gene is TRBJ2-7, the V gene TRBV7-9, with D possibly matching TRBD2 (5 bases). The germline V gene has CDR1 SEHNR and CDR2 FQNEAQ (reference sequence). V lost 2 bases and J lost 1, with 9 bases in between. This CDR3 has 14 residues. The CDR3 loop reads CASSLPTSSYEQYF. CDR3 in DNA: TGTGCCAGCAGCTTACCTACTAGTTCCTACGAGCAGTACTTC.

The chain uses TRBV7-2 and TRBJ2-5, with D perhaps matching TRBD1 (7 bases). Germline lookup yields CDR1 SGHTA and CDR2 FQGNSA. The CDR3 has 16 amino acids. V lost 1 base to trimming and J lost 4 bases, with 16 bases between them. In DNA, the CDR3 is TGTGCCAGCAGCTTAGTCCATGCAGGGGGAGGAGAGACCCAGTACTTC. Its protein is CASSLVHAGGGETQYF.

This rearrangement joins TRBV19 to TRBJ2-7; 10 nucleotides align to TRBD2. The CDR3 length is 13 residues. CDR1 LNHDA and CDR2 SQIVND come from the germline V gene (reference sequence). J lost 3 bases, V lost 4 bases, and 0 bases had no gene match. This CDR3 reads CASSTSGSYEQYF. The CDR3, as DNA: TGTGCCAGTAGTACTAGCGGGAGCTACGAGCAGTACTTC.

This clone was observed once. The chain has TRBV5-5 and TRBJ1-5, with TRBD1 identical over 10 bases. V lost 4 bases, J lost 3 bases, and 7 bases stayed unmatched. The CDR3 has 16 amino acids. Germline CDR1 reads SGHKS; CDR2 reads YYEKEE (reference sequence). The CDR3 protein is CASSRGQGDLNQPQHF. In nucleotides, the CDR3 is TGTGCCAGCAGCCGAGGACAGGGGGATCTCAATCAGCCCCAGCATTTT.

V is TRBV7-6 and J is TRBJ1-4; TRBD1 matches at 9 bases. The CDR3 has 14 amino acids. With V trimmed by 5 bases and J by 8 bases, 6 bases remained unmatched. Germline V gene data show CDR1 as SGHVS and CDR2 as FNYEAQ. The CDR3, as DNA: TGTGCCAGCAGCAGGGGACAGGGAGCCGAAAAACTGTTTTTT. Amino acid sequence: CASSRGQGAEKLFF.

The chain employs TRBV19 and TRBJ1-3; 11 bases line up with TRBD1. Looked up from germline, CDR1 is LNHDA and CDR2 is SQIVND (reference sequence). CDR3 length: 19 amino acids. V was clipped by 3 bases and J by 4 bases; unmatched bases: 14. CDR3 nucleotide sequence: TGTGCCAGTAGTATCCCCCCTTCCGGACAGGGGGCGCGAGGAAACACCATATATTTT. Translated, it gives CASSIPPSGQGARGNTIYF.

The rearrangement links TRBV21-1 to TRBJ2-2; no check of the table's D call, TRBD1, against the DNA was made. TRBV21-1 is deemed a pseudogene. The CDR3 spans 17 residues. The CDR3 region is CASSNLQGDPNTGELFF. The CDR3 nucleotides read TGTGCCAGCAGCAATCTTCAGGGGGACCCGAACACCGGGGAGCTGTTTTTT.

This clone was observed a handful of times. The V gene is TRBV19, the J gene TRBJ2-2, with D unresolved. The V gene lost 6 bases and the J gene lost 1 base, with 12 bases spanning the gap. The CDR3 spans 15 residues. The V gene's germline CDR1 is LNHDA and CDR2 SQIVND (reference sequence). The CDR3 DNA reads as TGTGCCAGTAGCAACACCCCCAGGAACACCGGGGAGCTGTTTTTT. It is translated as CASSNTPRNTGELFF.

This chain joins TRBV27 and TRBJ2-1, with 8 nucleotides matching TRBD1. The CDR3 consists of 15 residues. The trim removed 5 bases at V and 3 bases at J, leaving 6 bases unmatched. The germline V gene has CDR1 MNHEY and CDR2 SMNVEV (reference sequence). The CDR3 region has the DNA TGTGCCAGCAGTCCGGGACAGGACAACTACAATGAGCAGTTCTTC. It specifies CASSPGQDNYNEQFF.

This chain links TRBV30 with TRBJ1-6; 7 bases agree with TRBD1. CDR1 is GTSNPN and CDR2 is SVGIG in the germline V gene (reference sequence). J was trimmed by 10 bases and V by 5 bases; bases with no gene match: 14. CDR3 length: 15 amino acids. The CDR3 DNA reads TGTGCCTGGGACGACAGGGCTGCACGGGCCTCACCCCTCCACTTT. The encoded protein is CAWDDRAARASPLHF. The full variable domain, completed using reference TRBV30 and TRBJ1-6, is SQTIHQWPATLVQPVGSPLSLECTVEGTSNPNLYWYRQAAGRGLQLLFYSVGIGQISSEVPQNLSASRPQDRQFILSSKKLLLSDSGFYLCAWDDRAARASPLHFGNGTRLTVT.

The V call is TRBV5-5, the J call TRBJ2-7; 7 bases match TRBD2. Germline-derived CDR1 and CDR2 are SGHKS and YYEKEE (reference sequence). Trimming removed 1 base from V and 7 bases from J; junction bases left unmatched: 14. CDR3 length: 16 residues. CDR3 amino acids: CASSLIVGGTGKEQYF. The CDR3 DNA is TGTGCCAGCAGCTTGATAGTGGGAGGGACCGGGAAGGAGCAGTACTTC.

This rearrangement joins TRBV7-9 to TRBJ1-1; no clear D gene. Trimming pared 1 base from V and 4 bases from J, leaving 7 bases between. This CDR3 is 13 amino acids long. Germline-derived CDR1 and CDR2 are SEHNR and FQNEAQ (reference sequence). The CDR3 coding sequence is TGTGCCAGCAGCTTAGTTTCCGGCACTGAAGCTTTCTTT. This codes for CASSLVSGTEAFF.

The CDR3 coding sequence is TGCGCCAGCAAAGGGAGGACGCCCCCGAGCTCCTATAATTCACCCCTCCACTTT. As protein: CASKGRTPPSSYNSPLHF. The chain uses TRBV10-1 and TRBJ1-6; D unresolved. The CDR3 runs to 18 residues. V gave up 7 bases and J gave up 0 bases, with 19 bases separating them. The germline gives CDR1 WNHNN, CDR2 SYGVQD (reference sequence).

This chain joins TRBV7-9 and TRBJ2-5, with a weak D call TRBD1 (5 bases). Trimming removed 3 bases from V and 2 bases from J, with 10 bases in between. The CDR3 runs 14 residues. Germline V CDR1 and CDR2: SEHNR, FQNEAQ (reference sequence). The CDR3 DNA sequence: TGTGCCAGCAGCTTCCCAGGGTTGCAAGAGACCCAGTACTTC. This gives the protein CASSFPGLQETQYF.

The chain is built from TRBV23-1 and TRBJ1-2, with TRBD1 matching 7 bases. TRBV23-1 is identified as an open reading frame with a role that is uncertain. The CDR3 is 18 amino acids. V lost 3 bases and J lost 4; bases outside the gene matches: 17. For the CDR3, the DNA is TGCGCCAGCAGTCACTTCCAGGGGGAGGCCTTCCTGAGCTATGGCTACACCTTC. The encoded protein is CASSHFQGEAFLSYGYTF.

This clone has only one observation. The chain combines TRBV27 with TRBJ2-2; 7 positions agree with TRBD1. The germline gives CDR1 MNHEY, CDR2 SMNVEV (reference sequence). The CDR3 has 17 residues. Unmatched junction bases numbered 14, after V lost 5 bases and J lost 5 bases. Here the CDR3 DNA reads TGTGCCAGCAGTCCAGGCCGGGACAGTGGTAGAACCGGGGAGCTGTTTTTT. It is translated as CASSPGRDSGRTGELFF.

The genes are TRBV19 and TRBJ1-5; possible D gene TRBD1, 6 bases. The germline gives CDR1 LNHDA, CDR2 SQIVND (reference sequence). CDR3 length: 20 amino acids. V was pared by 3 bases and J by 0 bases, with 24 bases between. The CDR3 DNA follows: TGTGCCAGTAGTATTTTGGGAGGGACATACCAGGCGGGTAGCAATCAGCCCCAGCATTTT. Residues: CASSILGGTYQAGSNQPQHF.

The chain combines TRBV28 with TRBJ1-4; D is perhaps TRBD1 (5 bases). Per germline, CDR1 MDHEN and CDR2 SYDVKM. The CDR3 extends over 14 amino acids. V shed 6 bases and J shed 7 bases, with 15 bases lying between them. CDR3 protein: CASSPGGGFEKLFF. CDR3 sequence (DNA): TGTGCCAGCAGCCCGGGGGGGGGATTTGAAAAACTGTTTTTT.

This clone was seen only once. CDR3 coding DNA: TGTGCCAGCAGTGAGGGGTGGGGCCAGAACACTGAAGCTTTCTTT. Its protein is CASSEGWGQNTEAFF. The chain uses TRBV2 and TRBJ1-1, with D maybe TRBD1 (5 bases). The CDR3 has 15 residues. The V end was cut by 3 bases, the J end by 1 base, with 12 bases between. The germline gives CDR1 SNHLY, CDR2 FYNNEI.

The genes are TRBV28 and TRBJ2-7, with 10 nucleotides matching TRBD1. The CDR3 consists of 13 residues. V shed 6 bases and J 11 bases; nucleotides not matched to a gene: 10. Germline lookup yields CDR1 MDHEN and CDR2 SYDVKM. CDR3 sequence: CASRRQGAWDEYF. The CDR3 nucleotides are TGTGCCAGCAGGCGACAGGGGGCTTGGGACGAGTACTTC.

The chain joins TRBV9 to TRBJ2-7; 11 bases align to TRBD1. The CDR3 is 14 amino acids. V was pared by 8 bases and J by 4 bases, with 8 bases of the junction left unmatched. Germline lookup yields CDR1 SGDLS and CDR2 YYNGEE. DNA of the CDR3: TGTGCCAGTTCCACCGGGACAGGGGGATACGAGCAGTACTTC. Translated: CASSTGTGGYEQYF.

The rearrangement links TRBV30 to TRBJ2-2, with TRBD1 matching over 8 bases. Germline V gene sequence: CDR1 GTSNPN, CDR2 SVGIG (reference sequence). This CDR3 is built from 17 residues. With V trimmed by 1 base and J by 1 base, 8 bases remained unmatched. The CDR3 sequence is CAWSGLRGLGNTGELFF. The DNA of the CDR3 is TGTGCCTGGAGTGGGCTCAGGGGGCTTGGGAACACCGGGGAGCTGTTTTTT.

The chain uses TRBV20-1 and TRBJ2-7; 13 nucleotides line up with TRBD2. Trimming took 3 bases from V and 4 from J; bases not matched to a gene: 12. There are 17 residues in the CDR3. CDR1 is DFQATT, CDR2 SNEGSKA, per germline (reference sequence). CDR3 in amino acids: CSASGTSGTNVRYEQYF. CDR3 sequence (DNA): TGCAGTGCTAGTGGGACTAGCGGGACCAACGTAAGGTACGAGCAGTACTTC.

V is TRBV5-6 and J is TRBJ1-3; D remains ambiguous. Germline V gene sequence: CDR1 SGHDT, CDR2 YYEEEE. This CDR3 contains 15 residues. Trimming pared 0 bases from V and 0 bases from J, leaving 7 bases between. The CDR3 sequence: CASSLGALSGNTIYF. DNA of the CDR3: TGTGCCAGCAGCTTGGGGGCCCTCTCTGGAAACACCATATATTTT.

The chain combines TRBV12-3 or TRBV12-4 with TRBJ1-5; D ambiguous. The CDR3 length is 13 residues. Trimming left V 2 bases short and J 3 bases short, with 5 bases between. Here the CDR3 reads CASSLLYNQPQHF. The CDR3 nucleotides read TGTGCCAGCAGTTTACTGTACAATCAGCCCCAGCATTTT.